The 16 T cell receptor beta chains reported below all come from one sample, sequenced in a study of blood T cell repertoires in COVID-19. The method was immunoSEQ multiplex PCR; TCRdb's version includes in-frame clones alone and lacks a portion of them. Of approximately 89,000 clones detected, roughly 78% appear once; the ten largest clones hold 15% to 20%. Sequenced sample: peripheral blood. These receptor sequences come from a woman of 80 years or more with acute or convalescent COVID-19.

The J gene is TRBJ2-7, the V gene TRBV12-3 or TRBV12-4; TRBD1 matches at 9 bases. After removal of 6 bases from V and 5 bases from J, the junction contained 5 bases not matched to a gene. There are 13 residues in the CDR3. The CDR3 region has the DNA TGTGCCAGCAGACTCACAGGGGGCGACGAGCAGTACTTC. Its translation is CASRLTGGDEQYF.

The gene calls are TRBV5-4 and TRBJ1-2; perhaps TRBD1 as D (5 bases). Trimming took off 0 bases at V and 8 bases at J, with 14 bases between the two ends. CDR1 and CDR2 from the germline V gene are SGHNT and YYREEE (reference sequence). The CDR3 is 14 amino acids. CDR3 sequence: CASSLGNGGRGYTF. The CDR3 DNA reads as TGTGCCAGCAGCTTGGGTAACGGGGGACGGGGCTACACCTTC.

This chain links TRBV30 with TRBJ1-1, with 9 bases fitting TRBD1. V was pared by 3 bases and J by 0 bases, with 8 bases of the junction left unmatched. CDR1 is GTSNPN, CDR2 SVGIG, per germline (reference sequence). The CDR3 runs 16 residues. The CDR3 DNA is TGTGCCTGGAGAGGACAGGGGTTCAGGATGAACACTGAAGCTTTCTTT. This sequence encodes CAWRGQGFRMNTEAFF.

The gene calls are TRBV7-2 and TRBJ1-1; TRBD1 matches at 9 bases. J lost 4 bases, V lost 5 bases, and 8 bases had no gene match. Germline V gene lookup returns CDR1 SGHTA and CDR2 FQGNSA. The CDR3 spans 15 residues. CDR3 loop: CASSTTTGGSTEAFF. CDR3 DNA: TGTGCCAGCAGCACAACGACAGGGGGGAGCACTGAAGCTTTCTTT. The full variable domain, completed using reference TRBV7-2 and TRBJ1-1, is GAGVSQSPSNKVTEKGKDVELRCDPISGHTALYWYRQSLGQGLEFLIYFQGNSAPDKSGLPSDRFSAERTGGSVSTLTIQRTQQEDSAVYLCASSTTTGGSTEAFFGQGTRLTVV.

The J gene is TRBJ2-1, the V gene TRBV2; TRBD2 agrees at 9 bases. The V gene end was trimmed by 2 bases and the J gene end by 8 bases; junction bases not matched to a gene: 4. Germline CDR1 reads SNHLY; CDR2 reads FYNNEI. There are 14 residues in the CDR3. CDR3 sequence (DNA): TGTGCCAGCAGTGAACTAGCGGGGCCCGATGAGCAGTTCTTC. The encoded protein is CASSELAGPDEQFF.

This chain links TRBV7-2 with TRBJ1-2; 9 bases are a match to TRBD1. Germline V gives CDR1 SGHTA, CDR2 FQGNSA. The CDR3 extends over 15 amino acids. V lost 3 bases and J lost 5; bases outside the gene matches: 7. The CDR3 DNA reads as TGTGCCAGCAGCTTGCAGGGGACAGGGATATATGGCTACACCTTC. Its protein is CASSLQGTGIYGYTF.

The V call is TRBV11-3, the J call TRBJ2-7, with D tentatively TRBD1 (6 bases). V lost 5 bases and J lost 1, with 12 bases in between. The CDR3 contains 14 residues. CDR1 is SGHNT and CDR2 is YENEEA in the germline V gene. This chain's CDR3 is CASSVGGQSYEQYF. CDR3 bases: TGTGCCAGCAGCGTAGGGGGACAATCCTACGAGCAGTACTTC. The entire variable domain, with the rest obtained from reference TRBV11-3 and TRBJ2-7, is as follows: EAGVVQSPRYKIIEKKQPVAFWCNPISGHNTLYWYLQNLGQGPELLIRYENEEAVDDSQLPKDRFSAERLKGVDSTLKIQPAELGDSAVYLCASSVGGQSYEQYFGPGTRLTVT.

The genes are TRBV5-6 and TRBJ1-4, with a possible D match to TRBD1 (6 bases). CDR1 and CDR2 from the germline V gene are SGHDT and YYEEEE. V was pared by 1 base and J by 0 bases, with 16 bases between. The CDR3 is made up of 18 amino acids. In DNA, the CDR3 is TGTGCCAGCAGCTTGAAGATGGGGGCCTCTGCAACTAATGAAAAACTGTTTTTT. Translation: CASSLKMGASATNEKLFF.

In this sample, this clone turned up once. The chain carries TRBV27 and TRBJ2-1; D may be TRBD1 (5 bases). The length of the CDR3 is 13 residues. Germline lookup yields CDR1 MNHEY and CDR2 SMNVEV (reference sequence). V was shortened by 7 bases and J by 1 base, with 8 bases between the two germline ends. CDR3 amino acids: CASMTVSYNEQFF. The DNA for the CDR3 is TGTGCCAGCATGACAGTGTCCTACAATGAGCAGTTCTTC.

CDR3 nucleotides: TGCGCCAGCAGCTTACAGGGGACCGCCTACGAGCAGTACTTC. This translates into CASSLQGTAYEQYF. The chain joins TRBV5-1 to TRBJ2-7, with TRBD1 matching over 7 bases. This CDR3 comprises 14 residues. With V trimmed by 2 bases and J by 2 bases, 4 bases remained unmatched. Germline assignment: CDR1 SGHRS and CDR2 YFSETQ. Filled out from reference TRBV5-1 and TRBJ2-7, the complete variable domain reads KAGVTQTPRYLIKTRGQQVTLSCSPISGHRSVSWYQQTPGQGLQFLFEYFSETQRNKGNFPGRFSGRQFSNSRSEMNVSTLELGDSALYLCASSLQGTAYEQYFGPGTRLTVT.

The chain is built from TRBV4-1 and TRBJ2-7; 8 bases line up with TRBD2. The CDR3 spans 16 residues. V gave up 2 bases and J gave up 4 bases; unmatched junction bases: 10. CDR1 and CDR2 from the germline V gene are MGHRA and YSYEKL. CDR3 DNA sequence: TGCGCCAGCAGCCAAACTGGCAGCGGGACTAGTTACGAGCAGTACTTC. Residues: CASSQTGSGTSYEQYF.

This clone was seen a single time. The chain couples TRBV18 to TRBJ2-5; D is perhaps TRBD1 (5 bases). The CDR3 is made up of 14 amino acids. Deletions cut 0 bases from V and 2 bases from J, with 7 bases between. The germline gives CDR1 KGHSH, CDR2 LQKENI. The CDR3 loop reads CASSPPAGQETQYF. The DNA for the CDR3 is TGTGCCAGCTCACCACCTGCAGGGCAAGAGACCCAGTACTTC.

The chain couples TRBV24-1 to TRBJ2-1, with 11 bases that match TRBD2. The germline CDR1 and CDR2 sequences are KGHDR and SFDVKD. CDR3 length: 16 amino acids. The ends lost 2 bases at V and 3 bases at J; junction bases unmatched: 2. The chain's CDR3 is CATSDSTSGIYNEQFF. The CDR3 coding sequence is TGTGCCACCAGTGATTCGACTAGCGGGATCTACAATGAGCAGTTCTTC.

The genes are TRBV5-1 and TRBJ2-7; 8 nucleotides line up with TRBD1. The J segment lost 7 bases and the V segment lost 2 bases, leaving 2 bases of the junction unmatched. The germline V gene has CDR1 SGHRS and CDR2 YFSETQ. The CDR3 sequence is 12 residues long. CDR3 region: CASSFGQGEQYF. CDR3 sequence (DNA): TGCGCCAGCAGCTTCGGACAGGGAGAGCAGTACTTC.

This clone has a handful of counts. The chain employs TRBV4-1 and TRBJ2-7, with 10 bases identical to TRBD1. Losses at the gene ends were 5 bases for V and 9 bases for J; bases not matched to a gene: 10. The CDR3 covers 14 residues. Germline CDR1 is MGHRA and CDR2 is YSYEKL. CDR3 sequence reads: CASSRRTGGEWQYF. For the CDR3, the DNA is TGCGCCAGCAGCAGAAGGACAGGGGGAGAATGGCAGTACTTC.

This clone was seen only a few times. The chain links TRBV27 to TRBJ2-7; 9 bases are shared with TRBD1. The J segment lost 5 bases and the V segment lost 1 base, leaving 9 bases of the junction unmatched. CDR1 is MNHEY and CDR2 is SMNVEV in the germline V gene (reference sequence). The CDR3 has 16 residues. CDR3 protein: CASSLFPGTGTNEQYF. The CDR3 DNA is TGTGCCAGCAGTTTATTCCCCGGGACAGGGACAAACGAGCAGTACTTC.